This passage covers 28 T cell receptor beta chains from one sample sequenced in a study of shared T cell receptors in the human thymus. The data were produced by immunoSEQ multiplex PCR, yet TCRdb's version contains in-frame clones alone and is incomplete. The sample includes hundreds of thousands of clones, 80% to 90% of them seen just once. The same data also contributed to another study, on human thymus T cells.

The sequenced sample was thymocytes. The receptor set was obtained from a girl under three years old with a congenital heart defect.

The V gene is TRBV5-8, the J gene TRBJ1-4; no clear D. CDR3 size: 15 residues. CDR1 and CDR2 (germline): SGHTS, YDEGEE. Deletions cut 1 base from V and 6 bases from J, with 13 bases between. The CDR3 loop reads CASSLMKQTDEKLFF. The CDR3 DNA reads TGTGCCAGCAGCTTGATGAAGCAGACTGATGAAAAACTGTTTTTT.

This rearrangement joins TRBV4-1 to TRBJ1-1; 8 nucleotides agree with TRBD1. V was pared by 4 bases and J by 3 bases, with 16 bases of the junction left unmatched. Germline V CDR1 and CDR2: MGHRA, YSYEKL. The CDR3 covers 18 residues. CDR3 residues: CASSPPGQGDPRDTEAFF. In nucleotides, the CDR3 is TGCGCCAGCAGCCCTCCCGGACAGGGAGACCCAAGGGACACTGAAGCTTTCTTT.

V usage is TRBV5-4 and J usage is TRBJ1-1; no firm D call. Between the trimmed V and J ends, which lost 3 bases and 9 bases, there was a span of 15 bases. The CDR3 has 13 amino acids. CDR1 is SGHNT and CDR2 is YYREEE in the germline V gene (reference sequence). In nucleotides, the CDR3 is TGTGCCAGCAGCTCCCGGGAACACGCAAAAGCTTTCTTT. As protein: CASSSREHAKAFF.

The chain employs TRBV7-9 and TRBJ1-1; D may be TRBD1 (6 bases). Trimming took off 2 bases at V and 5 bases at J, with 18 bases between the two ends. From germline, CDR1 is SEHNR and CDR2 FQNEAQ (reference sequence). CDR3 length: 16 residues. CDR3 sequence reads: CASSLWVGGQGTEAFF. The CDR3 DNA sequence: TGTGCCAGCAGCTTATGGGTTGGCGGGCAGGGGACTGAAGCTTTCTTT.

The chain combines TRBV5-1 with TRBJ2-1, with D hard to call. The CDR3 has 12 residues. The germline CDR1 and CDR2 sequences are SGHRS and YFSETQ. The V end lost 2 bases, the J end lost 7 bases, and 7 bases lay between the germline ends. This CDR3 reads CASSFGENEQFF. The CDR3 region has the DNA TGCGCCAGCAGCTTTGGAGAAAATGAGCAGTTCTTC.

This rearrangement joins TRBV19 to TRBJ1-5; D is perhaps TRBD1 (6 bases). Germline assignment: CDR1 LNHDA and CDR2 SQIVND (reference sequence). The V gene lost 2 bases and the J gene lost 5 bases, with 22 bases spanning the gap. This CDR3 comprises 18 residues. Here the CDR3 reads CASSIPPLSQGSDQPQHF. The CDR3 nucleotides are TGTGCCAGTAGTATACCCCCCTTATCCCAGGGGTCGGATCAGCCCCAGCATTTT.

V and J are TRBV12-5 and TRBJ1-2; tentative D call: TRBD1 (6 bases). V lost 5 bases and J 4 bases, leaving 17 bases between the germline ends. CDR3 length: 15 residues. From germline, CDR1 is LGHNT and CDR2 FRNRAP. CDR3 sequence reads: CASGLPTGDFYGYTF. The DNA for the CDR3 is TGTGCTAGTGGTCTTCCGACAGGCGACTTCTATGGCTACACCTTC. Combining the CDR3 with reference TRBV12-5 and TRBJ1-2 gives the whole variable domain DARVTQTPRHKVTEMGQEVTMRCQPILGHNTVFWYRQTMMQGLELLAYFRNRAPLDDSGMPKDRFSAEMPDATLATLKIQPSEPRDSAVYFCASGLPTGDFYGYTFGSGTRLTVV.

The CDR3 loop is CASSYGQGRNTEAFF. CDR3 nucleotides: TGTGCCAGCAGTTACGGACAGGGACGGAACACTGAAGCTTTCTTT. The rearrangement joins TRBV6-5 to TRBJ1-1; 8 bases line up with TRBD1. The CDR3 runs to 15 residues. The V gene's germline CDR1 is MNHEY and CDR2 SVGAGI. Unmatched junction bases numbered 3, after V lost 2 bases and J lost 1 base.

The chain links TRBV7-2 to TRBJ2-7; D perhaps matches TRBD1 (6 bases). V lost 5 bases to trimming and J lost 3 bases, with 17 bases between them. The CDR3 contains 15 residues. The germline V gene has CDR1 SGHTA and CDR2 FQGNSA. This CDR3 reads CASSPQTGWNYEQYF. For the CDR3, the DNA is TGTGCCAGCAGCCCCCAGACAGGTTGGAACTACGAGCAGTACTTC. The whole variable domain, remainder taken from reference TRBV7-2 and TRBJ2-7, is GAGVSQSPSNKVTEKGKDVELRCDPISGHTALYWYRQSLGQGLEFLIYFQGNSAPDKSGLPSDRFSAERTGGSVSTLTIQRTQQEDSAVYLCASSPQTGWNYEQYFGPGTRLTVT.

The chain has TRBV7-8 and TRBJ2-7; D remains ambiguous. CDR1 is SGHVS and CDR2 is FQNEAQ in the germline V gene. V shed 2 bases and J shed 1 base, with 15 bases lying between them. This CDR3 has 16 residues. The CDR3 spells CASSLKQILHSYEQYF. DNA of the CDR3: TGTGCCAGCAGCTTAAAACAGATCCTACATTCCTACGAGCAGTACTTC.

This rearrangement joins TRBV5-1 to TRBJ2-5; a possible D gene is TRBD2 (5 bases). The CDR3 contains 14 residues. Trimming pared 7 bases from V and 5 bases from J, leaving 18 bases between. CDR1 is SGHRS, CDR2 YFSETQ, per germline. CDR3 protein: CASGRSPGKETQYF. CDR3 bases: TGCGCCAGCGGCCGATCCCCGGGGAAGGAGACCCAGTACTTC.

V is TRBV7-2 and J is TRBJ1-2; possibly TRBD1 for D (6 bases). V was trimmed by 5 bases and J by 0 bases, leaving 22 bases between them. The length of the CDR3 is 18 residues. Germline CDR1 and CDR2: SGHTA and FQGNSA. The CDR3 here is CASSGRGPGAEANYGYTF. The CDR3 DNA is TGTGCCAGCAGCGGCAGGGGCCCAGGAGCGGAAGCTAACTATGGCTACACCTTC.

This clone was observed a few times. This rearrangement joins TRBV19 to TRBJ1-5, with TRBD1 identical over 7 bases. The junction had 7 bases not matched to a gene; V was cut back by 5 bases and J by 3 bases. The CDR3 is 15 residues long. Germline lookup yields CDR1 LNHDA and CDR2 SQIVND (reference sequence). The CDR3 region is CASSSRQGPNQPQHF. The CDR3 DNA is TGTGCCAGTAGTTCGAGACAGGGCCCCAATCAGCCCCAGCATTTT. The variable domain in full, with the rest retrieved from reference TRBV19 and TRBJ1-5, is DGGITQSPKYLFRKEGQNVTLSCEQNLNHDAMYWYRQDPGQGLRLIYYSQIVNDFQKGDIAEGYSVSREKKESFPLTVTSAQKNPTAFYLCASSSRQGPNQPQHFGDGTRLSIL.

This rearrangement joins TRBV7-6 to TRBJ1-2, with unresolved D. Germline assignment: CDR1 SGHVS and CDR2 FNYEAQ. This CDR3 contains 15 residues. The germline V and J ends were trimmed by 5 bases and 4 bases, with 17 bases remaining between them. The CDR3 sequence is CASSPPRSLGYGYTF. Written as DNA, the CDR3 is TGTGCCAGCAGCCCCCCCCGTAGTCTTGGCTATGGCTACACCTTC.

This clone was observed a single time. The chain joins TRBV6-6 to TRBJ1-5; TRBD1 agrees at 7 bases. Looked up from germline, CDR1 is MNHNY and CDR2 is SVGAGI (reference sequence). Trimming at V came to 2 bases and at J to 6 bases, leaving 7 bases not matched to a gene. CDR3 length: 15 amino acids. CDR3 region: CASSYRKPGGQPQHF. CDR3 in DNA: TGTGCCAGCAGTTACAGGAAGCCAGGGGGTCAGCCCCAGCATTTT.

The chain uses TRBV5-8 and TRBJ2-7; 7 bases agree with TRBD1. CDR1 SGHTS and CDR2 YDEGEE come from the germline V gene. The V segment lost 4 bases and the J segment 2 bases; nucleotides outside the gene matches: 9. CDR3 length equals 15 residues. The CDR3 is CASSLWTGVTYEQYF. The CDR3 bases are TGTGCCAGCAGCCTATGGACAGGTGTGACCTACGAGCAGTACTTC.

The chain carries TRBV27 and TRBJ1-1, with a weak D call TRBD1 (5 bases). In germline, CDR1 is MNHEY, CDR2 SMNVEV (reference sequence). The CDR3 contains 15 residues. V lost 6 bases and J lost 1, with 15 bases in between. Here the CDR3 DNA reads TGTGCCAGCAGCCTCGTTCAGGGTCCGAACACTGAAGCTTTCTTT. Translation gives CASSLVQGPNTEAFF.

The chain couples TRBV25-1 to TRBJ2-5; 7 bases fit TRBD2. V dropped 0 bases and J dropped 5; count of bases not matched to a gene: 15. Germline-derived CDR1 and CDR2 are MGHDK and SYGVNS. CDR3 length: 18 residues. The CDR3 sequence: CASSEYTSGTTLRETQYF. Written as DNA, the CDR3 is TGTGCCAGCAGTGAATATACCTCCGGGACTACCCTTCGGGAGACCCAGTACTTC.

The rearrangement uses TRBV20-1 and TRBJ2-5; D gene ambiguous. V shed 5 bases and J shed 5 bases, with 9 bases lying between them. Germline lookup yields CDR1 DFQATT and CDR2 SNEGSKA (reference sequence). The CDR3 covers 11 residues. CDR3 in DNA: TGCAGTGCTTTAGTTCCGGAGACCCAGTACTTC. Residues: CSALVPETQYF.

V is TRBV5-1 and J is TRBJ1-2, with D possibly being TRBD1 (5 bases). Germline values: CDR1 SGHRS, CDR2 YFSETQ. Trimming shortened V by 0 bases and J by 5 bases, and 14 bases separated the two germline ends. The CDR3 consists of 15 residues. CDR3 protein: CASSLERRAGYGYTF. The CDR3 coding sequence is TGCGCCAGCAGCTTGGAGCGCAGGGCTGGGTATGGCTACACCTTC.

The chain employs TRBV6-1 and TRBJ2-5, with a possible D match to TRBD1 (7 bases). Germline loops: CDR1 MNHNS, CDR2 SASEGT. CDR3 length: 14 residues. Deletions cut 2 bases from V and 4 bases from J, with 11 bases between. The CDR3 DNA reads TGTGCCAGCAGTGAAAGGCAGGGGGGAGAGACCCAGTACTTC. Translation: CASSERQGGETQYF.

This clone was counted once. A junction boundary mismatches the germline segment, possibly from a read error. The chain has TRBV20-1 and TRBJ1-1, with D tentatively TRBD1 (5 bases). CDR3 length: 11 amino acids. Looked up from germline, CDR1 is DFQATT and CDR2 is SNEGSKA (reference sequence). The CDR3 DNA sequence: TGCAGTGCACATCCCCCAGGGTCGGAGACCTTT. Amino acids: CSAHPPGSETF.

This clone was seen a handful of times. The J gene is TRBJ1-2, the V gene TRBV7-6, with D possibly TRBD1 on 5 matching bases. Trimming took 4 bases from V and 8 from J, leaving 14 bases between them. This CDR3 has 13 residues. CDR1 and CDR2 from the germline V gene are SGHVS and FNYEAQ. DNA for the CDR3: TGTGCCAGCAGCTCGGGAGGTCGGGGGGGCTACACCTTC. Amino acids: CASSSGGRGGYTF.

This clone was seen a few times. The sample contains more than one DNA sequence encoding this CDR3. The rearrangement joins TRBV5-1 to TRBJ2-7, with 14 positions matching TRBD2. The junction had 21 bases not matched to a gene; V was cut back by 0 bases and J by 4 bases. Germline V gene sequence: CDR1 SGHRS, CDR2 YFSETQ. This CDR3 has 22 residues. The CDR3 protein is CASSLAKLGLAGDEPNLYEQYF. The CDR3 nucleotides are TGCGCCAGCAGCTTGGCCAAATTGGGACTAGCGGGGGACGAACCCAACCTTTACGAGCAGTACTTC.

The chain is built from TRBV6-1 and TRBJ1-1, with D maybe TRBD1 (5 bases). Germline CDR1 and CDR2: MNHNS and SASEGT. This CDR3 region has 15 residues. V was trimmed by 7 bases and J by 8 bases, leaving 23 bases between them. CDR3 bases: TGTGCCAGCACTGGGGCAGGCAGGAACGAAACCGAAGCTTTCTTT. Protein product: CASTGAGRNETEAFF.

The chain carries TRBV7-2 and TRBJ1-2; D not resolved. CDR3 length: 11 amino acids. CDR1 and CDR2 from the germline V gene are SGHTA and FQGNSA. V was trimmed by 7 bases and J by 3 bases, leaving 6 bases between them. CDR3 region: CASNRDYGYTF. The CDR3 coding sequence is TGTGCCAGCAACCGGGACTATGGCTACACCTTC.

This clone was observed once. This rearrangement joins TRBV4-3 to TRBJ1-1, with 7 bases aligning to TRBD1. CDR1 LGHNA and CDR2 YSLEER come from the germline V gene. Trimming took 0 bases from V and 3 from J; bases not matched to a gene: 13. This CDR3 is built from 18 residues. Here the CDR3 DNA reads TGCGCCAGCAGCCAAGAAGAGGGGGACAGATCCAAGGACACTGAAGCTTTCTTT. Translated, it gives CASSQEEGDRSKDTEAFF.

The chain carries TRBV2 and TRBJ2-3, with 14 bases identical to TRBD2. Trimming cost V 1 base and J 1 base; bases outside gene matches: 10. CDR1 is SNHLY, CDR2 FYNNEI, per germline. This CDR3 comprises 20 residues. CDR3 DNA sequence: TGTGCCAGCAGTGAAGAGTTCGGGACTAGCGGGGGAGCCGGCACAGATACGCAGTATTTT. Amino acid sequence: CASSEEFGTSGGAGTDTQYF.